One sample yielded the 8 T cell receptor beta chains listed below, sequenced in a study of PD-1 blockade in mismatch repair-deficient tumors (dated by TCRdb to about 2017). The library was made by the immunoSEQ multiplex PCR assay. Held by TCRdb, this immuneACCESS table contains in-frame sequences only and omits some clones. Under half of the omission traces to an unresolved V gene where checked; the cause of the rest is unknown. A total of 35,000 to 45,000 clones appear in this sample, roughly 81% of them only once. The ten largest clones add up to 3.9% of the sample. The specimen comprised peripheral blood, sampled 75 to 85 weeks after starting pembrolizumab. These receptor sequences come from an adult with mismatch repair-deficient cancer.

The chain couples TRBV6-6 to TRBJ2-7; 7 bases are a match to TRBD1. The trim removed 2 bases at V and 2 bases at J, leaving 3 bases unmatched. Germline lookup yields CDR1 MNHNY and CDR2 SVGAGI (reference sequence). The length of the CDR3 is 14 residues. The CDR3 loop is CASSYGQGAYEQYF. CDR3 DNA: TGTGCCAGCAGTTACGGGCAGGGGGCCTACGAGCAGTACTTC.

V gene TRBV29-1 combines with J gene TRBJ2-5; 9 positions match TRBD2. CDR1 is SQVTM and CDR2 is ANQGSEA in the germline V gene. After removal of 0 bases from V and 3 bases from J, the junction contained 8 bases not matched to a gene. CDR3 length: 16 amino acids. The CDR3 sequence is CSVEDLSSGIKETQYF. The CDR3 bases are TGCAGCGTTGAAGATCTATCTAGCGGGATAAAAGAGACCCAGTACTTC.

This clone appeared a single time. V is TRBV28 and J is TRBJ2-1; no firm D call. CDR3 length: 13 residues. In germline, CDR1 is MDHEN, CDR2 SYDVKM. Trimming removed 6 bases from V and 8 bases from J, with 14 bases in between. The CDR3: CASSLAAVDEQFF. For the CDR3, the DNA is TGTGCCAGCAGCCTGGCGGCGGTGGATGAGCAGTTCTTC.

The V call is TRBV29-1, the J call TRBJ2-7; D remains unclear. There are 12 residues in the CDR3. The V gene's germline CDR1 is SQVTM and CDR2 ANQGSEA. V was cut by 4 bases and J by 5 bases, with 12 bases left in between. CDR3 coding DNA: TGCAGCGTTGGGGCCCGGATCCACGAGCAGTACTTC. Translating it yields CSVGARIHEQYF.

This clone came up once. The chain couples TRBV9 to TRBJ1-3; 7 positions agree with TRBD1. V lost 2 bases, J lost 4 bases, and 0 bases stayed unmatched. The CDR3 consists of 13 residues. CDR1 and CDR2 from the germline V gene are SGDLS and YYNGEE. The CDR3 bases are TGTGCCAGCAGCGTGGGACAGGGAAACACCATATATTTT. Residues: CASSVGQGNTIYF.

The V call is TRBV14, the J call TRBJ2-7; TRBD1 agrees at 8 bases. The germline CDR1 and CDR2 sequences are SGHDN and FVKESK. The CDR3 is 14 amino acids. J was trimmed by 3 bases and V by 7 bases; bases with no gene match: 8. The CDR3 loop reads CASNRQGSNYEQYF. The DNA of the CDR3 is TGTGCCAGCAACCGACAGGGGTCTAACTACGAGCAGTACTTC.

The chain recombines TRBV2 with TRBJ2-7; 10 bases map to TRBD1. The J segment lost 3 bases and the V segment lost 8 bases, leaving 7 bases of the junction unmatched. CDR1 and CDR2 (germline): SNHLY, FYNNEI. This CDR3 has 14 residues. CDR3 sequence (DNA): TGTGCCAGCGGCAGGACAGGGGGGGACTACGAGCAGTACTTC. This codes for CASGRTGGDYEQYF.

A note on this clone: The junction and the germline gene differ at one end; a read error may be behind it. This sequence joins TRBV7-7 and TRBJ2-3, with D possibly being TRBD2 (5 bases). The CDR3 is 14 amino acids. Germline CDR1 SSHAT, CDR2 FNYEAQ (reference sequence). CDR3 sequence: CASSLQRDTDTQYF. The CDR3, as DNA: TGTGCTAGCAGCCTCCAACGGGACACAGATACGCAGTATTTT.